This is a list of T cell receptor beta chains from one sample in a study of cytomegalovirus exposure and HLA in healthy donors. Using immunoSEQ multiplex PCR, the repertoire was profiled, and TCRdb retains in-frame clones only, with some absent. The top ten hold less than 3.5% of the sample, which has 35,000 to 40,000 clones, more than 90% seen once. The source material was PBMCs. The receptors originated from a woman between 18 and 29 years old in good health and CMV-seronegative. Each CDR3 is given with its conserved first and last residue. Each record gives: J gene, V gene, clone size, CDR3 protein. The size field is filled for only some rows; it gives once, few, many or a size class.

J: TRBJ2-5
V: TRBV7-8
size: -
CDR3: CASSPTGGGETQYF

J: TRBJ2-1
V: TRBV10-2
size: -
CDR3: CASSAGETYNEQFF

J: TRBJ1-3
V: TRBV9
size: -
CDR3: CASTLSGNTIYF

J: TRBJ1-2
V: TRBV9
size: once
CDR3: CASSVGDRVSYGYTF

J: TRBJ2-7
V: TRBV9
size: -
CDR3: CASSVGLADYEQYF

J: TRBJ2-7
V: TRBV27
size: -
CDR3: CASSGQGGGEQYF

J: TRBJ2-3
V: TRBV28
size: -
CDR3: CASSGTGADTQYF

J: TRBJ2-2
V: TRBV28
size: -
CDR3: CASSWATGGELFF

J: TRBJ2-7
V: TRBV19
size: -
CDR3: CASSPPGDFRGYEQYF

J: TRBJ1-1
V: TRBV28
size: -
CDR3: CASSWTGRGRADTEAFF

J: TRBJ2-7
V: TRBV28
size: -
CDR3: CASSLGLAGPPYEQYF

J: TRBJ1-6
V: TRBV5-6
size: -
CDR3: CASSSRTGLSPLHF

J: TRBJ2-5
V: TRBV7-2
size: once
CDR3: CASSSLSGFLQETQYF

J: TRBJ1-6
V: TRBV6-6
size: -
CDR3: CASSFETGAGNSPLHF

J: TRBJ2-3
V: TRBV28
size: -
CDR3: CASSTSFGLAETDTQYF

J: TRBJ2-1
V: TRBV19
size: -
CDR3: CASSSRSSGRDNEQFF

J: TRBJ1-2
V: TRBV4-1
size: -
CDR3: CASQPQVDRRLYGYTF

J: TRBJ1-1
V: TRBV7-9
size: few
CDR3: CASSLGQNTEAFF